The 28 T cell receptor beta chains below come from one sample, sequenced in a study of blood T cell repertoires in COVID-19. Data came from immunoSEQ multiplex PCR; TCRdb stores just in-frame clones and leaves some out. The sample lists 190,000 or so clones; approximately 90% were seen once. Sequences were obtained from peripheral blood. These receptors were obtained from a woman aged 30 to 39 with active or convalescent COVID-19.

CDR3 in DNA: TGTGCCAGCAGCTTGCCAGGGGGGAATGAAAAACTGTTTTTT. Amino acid sequence: CASSLPGGNEKLFF. This chain connects TRBV5-5 to TRBJ1-4; 7 bases align to TRBD1. The germline V gene has CDR1 SGHKS and CDR2 YYEKEE (reference sequence). This CDR3 region has 14 residues. Germline trimming cut 1 base from V and 5 bases from J; bases unmatched to any gene: 2.

The V gene is TRBV20-1, the J gene TRBJ2-1; D may be TRBD2 (6 bases). CDR1 is DFQATT and CDR2 is SNEGSKA in the germline V gene (reference sequence). This CDR3 contains 14 residues. Trimming stripped 3 bases from V and 4 bases from J, with 13 bases between. In DNA form, the CDR3 reads TGCAGTGCTAGTCAGGGACTCTCGTACAATGAGCAGTTCTTC. As protein: CSASQGLSYNEQFF.

This clone was detected once. The V and J genes are TRBV12-3 or TRBV12-4 and TRBJ1-1; no reliable D call. The V and J ends lost 5 bases and 0 bases respectively, with 7 bases between them. The CDR3 covers 13 residues. The chain's CDR3 is CASSLLLNTEAFF. CDR3 nucleotides: TGTGCCAGCAGTCTTCTCCTGAACACTGAAGCTTTCTTT.

This chain uses TRBV5-4 with TRBJ1-5, with TRBD1 as a possible D gene (5 bases). This CDR3 comprises 14 residues. The V and J ends lost 0 bases and 5 bases respectively, with 9 bases between them. Germline V gene sequence: CDR1 SGHNT, CDR2 YYREEE (reference sequence). CDR3 loop: CASSLEGGDQPQHF. The CDR3 DNA is TGTGCCAGCAGCTTGGAGGGAGGGGATCAGCCCCAGCATTTT.

With respect to this clone: Other nucleotide sequences from this sample produce the same CDR3. The J gene is TRBJ2-5, the V gene TRBV9; D perhaps matches TRBD2 (5 bases). The CDR3 length is 14 residues. Germline lookup yields CDR1 SGDLS and CDR2 YYNGEE. V gave up 0 bases and J gave up 4 bases, with 10 bases separating them. The CDR3 sequence: CASSVDPRGETQYF. The CDR3 DNA reads TGTGCCAGCAGCGTAGATCCCCGGGGAGAGACCCAGTACTTC.

On this clone itself: The same CDR3 can be traced to other DNA sequences in this sample. The chain is built from TRBV6-2 or TRBV6-3 and TRBJ1-5; 8 nucleotides line up with TRBD1. In germline, CDR1 is MNHEY, CDR2 SVGEGT. Losses at the gene ends were 0 bases for V and 4 bases for J; bases not matched to a gene: 5. CDR3 size: 16 residues. The DNA for the CDR3 is TGTGCCAGCAGTTACTCGAACGGACAGGGAAATCAGCCCCAGCATTTT. Its protein is CASSYSNGQGNQPQHF.

This sequence joins TRBV6-5 and TRBJ1-4; the match to TRBD1 covers 10 bases. Trimming removed 6 bases from V and 11 bases from J; junction bases left unmatched: 9. Germline V gene data show CDR1 as MNHEY and CDR2 as SVGAGI. This CDR3 comprises 14 residues. CDR3 coding DNA: TGTGCCAGCAGACCCGGACAGGGGGTGGGGAAACTGTTTTTT. Its protein is CASRPGQGVGKLFF.

The chain carries TRBV30 and TRBJ2-5; D gene uncertain. The CDR3 contains 11 residues. Germline CDR1 GTSNPN, CDR2 SVGIG (reference sequence). Deletions cut 0 bases from V and 7 bases from J, with 6 bases between. The CDR3 DNA sequence: TGTGCCTGGAGTGTCCCCCGGACCCAGTACTTC. Translation gives CAWSVPRTQYF.

The rearrangement links TRBV13 to TRBJ2-7; 10 nucleotides agree with TRBD1. Losses at the gene ends were 0 bases for V and 7 bases for J; bases not matched to a gene: 9. This CDR3 has 16 amino acids. Germline lookup yields CDR1 PRHDT and CDR2 FYEKMQ (reference sequence). Here the CDR3 DNA reads TGTGCCAGCAGCTTAGGCCCCGGGACAGGGGCCCGTGAGCAGTACTTC. Translated: CASSLGPGTGAREQYF.

The J gene is TRBJ2-3, the V gene TRBV7-9; TRBD2 agrees at 12 bases. This CDR3 region has 14 residues. In germline, CDR1 is SEHNR, CDR2 FQNEAQ (reference sequence). Trimming cost V 5 bases and J 7 bases; bases outside gene matches: 4. The CDR3 loop reads CASSIRTSGNTQYF. CDR3 sequence (DNA): TGTGCCAGCAGCATCAGGACTAGCGGGAATACGCAGTATTTT.

This clone turned up a few times. This chain connects TRBV2 to TRBJ2-5, with D tentatively TRBD2 (5 bases). The CDR3 contains 13 residues. V was clipped by 4 bases and J by 5 bases, with 11 bases between them. Per the germline V gene, CDR1 is SNHLY and CDR2 is FYNNEI. The CDR3 region has the DNA TGTGCCAGCAGTGTGACCCGAGGGGAGACCCAGTACTTC. Protein: CASSVTRGETQYF. The full variable domain, completed using reference TRBV2 and TRBJ2-5, is EPEVTQTPSHQVTQMGQEVILRCVPISNHLYFYWYRQILGQKVEFLVSFYNNEISEKSEIFDDQFSVERPDGSNFTLKIRSTKLEDSAMYFCASSVTRGETQYFGPGTRLLVL.

This chain connects TRBV4-1 to TRBJ1-6; 7 bases match TRBD1. With V trimmed by 4 bases and J by 7 bases, 7 bases remained unmatched. This CDR3 has 15 amino acids. The germline CDR1 and CDR2 sequences are MGHRA and YSYEKL. The CDR3 loop reads CASSLIRDSNSPLHF. CDR3 bases: TGCGCCAGCAGCCTGATTCGGGACAGCAATTCACCCCTCCACTTT.

This rearrangement joins TRBV11-2 to TRBJ2-3; TRBD1 matches at 9 bases. The germline V gene has CDR1 SGHAT and CDR2 FQNNGV. This CDR3 is built from 14 residues. V dropped 5 bases and J dropped 4; count of bases not matched to a gene: 4. In DNA, the CDR3 is TGTGCCAGCAGCAAAACAGGGGGCGCAGATACGCAGTATTTT. Its translation is CASSKTGGADTQYF. Complete variable domain (other parts from reference TRBV11-2 and TRBJ2-3): EAGVAQSPRYKIIEKRQSVAFWCNPISGHATLYWYQQILGQGPKLLIQFQNNGVVDDSQLPKDRFSAERLKGVDSTLKIQPAKLEDSAVYLCASSKTGGADTQYFGPGTRLTVL.

The gene calls are TRBV18 and TRBJ1-5; TRBD1 agrees at 9 bases. V trimming: 3 bases; J trimming: 6 bases; junction bases outside the gene matches: 3. Germline CDR1 and CDR2: KGHSH and LQKENI. The CDR3 totals 14 residues. The CDR3 coding sequence is TGTGCCAGCTCACCGGGACAGGGATTTCAGCCCCAGCATTTT. Its translation is CASSPGQGFQPQHF.

The chain joins TRBV24-1 to TRBJ2-7; possible D gene TRBD1, 6 bases. The CDR3 totals 13 residues. CDR1 is KGHDR, CDR2 SFDVKD, per germline. Trimming left V 11 bases short and J 3 bases short, with 16 bases between. CDR3 region: CAIVQGIIYEQYF. CDR3 nucleotide sequence: TGTGCCATTGTACAGGGAATTATCTACGAGCAGTACTTC.

This chain links TRBV4-2 with TRBJ2-1; D possibly corresponds to TRBD2 (6 bases). CDR3 size: 14 residues. Germline loops: CDR1 LGHNA, CDR2 YNFKEQ. V was cut by 1 base and J by 5 bases, with 9 bases left in between. CDR3 residues: CASSQGLVDNEQFF. CDR3 nucleotide sequence: TGTGCCAGCAGCCAAGGACTAGTAGACAATGAGCAGTTCTTC.

The rearrangement links TRBV18 to TRBJ2-2; 7 nucleotides align to TRBD1. This CDR3 is built from 14 residues. Trimming cost V 4 bases and J 3 bases; bases outside gene matches: 2. From germline, CDR1 is KGHSH and CDR2 LQKENI. DNA for the CDR3: TGTGCCAGCTCACTCGGGACAGACACCGGGGAGCTGTTTTTT. Translation: CASSLGTDTGELFF.

The rearrangement joins TRBV3-1 (or the pseudogene TRBV3-2) to TRBJ1-4, with TRBD1 matching over 9 bases. The V and J ends lost 1 base and 5 bases, in that order; junction bases with no gene match: 8. This CDR3 contains 17 residues. Germline V lookup: CDR1 LGHDT, CDR2 YNNKEL (reference sequence). This CDR3 is CASSQGAIGTGNEKLFF. CDR3 DNA: TGTGCCAGCAGCCAAGGTGCAATTGGGACAGGGAATGAAAAACTGTTTTTT.

The J gene is TRBJ2-3, the V gene TRBV15, with 7 bases aligning to TRBD1. Germline V gene lookup returns CDR1 LNHNV and CDR2 YYDKDF (reference sequence). V was clipped by 2 bases and J by 2 bases; unmatched bases: 7. This CDR3 comprises 16 residues. The CDR3 is CATSRTGAPNTDTQYF. In nucleotides, the CDR3 is TGTGCCACCAGCAGAACAGGGGCGCCCAACACAGATACGCAGTATTTT.

The rearrangement uses TRBV28 and TRBJ1-1; D might be TRBD1 (6 bases). Trimming removed 3 bases at V and 7 bases at J, with 9 bases between. From germline, CDR1 is MDHEN and CDR2 SYDVKM. CDR3 length: 12 residues. The CDR3 loop reads CASSLGGLEAFF. DNA of the CDR3: TGTGCCAGCAGTTTGGGGGGGCTTGAAGCTTTCTTT.

This chain joins TRBV9 and TRBJ1-2; D not resolved. V shed 3 bases and J shed 6 bases, with 18 bases lying between them. Germline V gives CDR1 SGDLS, CDR2 YYNGEE. This CDR3 has 15 residues. The DNA for the CDR3 is TGTGCCAGCAGCGCCCAGACACCAGCGGGAGATGGCTACACCTTC. It codes for CASSAQTPAGDGYTF.

The gene calls are TRBV5-1 and TRBJ1-1; 10 nucleotides line up with TRBD1. In germline, CDR1 is SGHRS, CDR2 YFSETQ. Trimming took 0 bases from V and 4 from J; bases not matched to a gene: 3. The CDR3 covers 15 residues. DNA of the CDR3: TGCGCCAGCAGCTTGGGACAGGGGGCGAGCACTGAAGCTTTCTTT. Residues: CASSLGQGASTEAFF.

This clone was counted a few times. The chain uses TRBV11-2 and TRBJ1-1; no reliable D call. Germline assignment: CDR1 SGHAT and CDR2 FQNNGV. The CDR3 consists of 13 residues. V was shortened by 6 bases and J by 4 bases, with 12 bases between the two germline ends. The CDR3 bases are TGTGCCAGCAGTCAGTCCGGGGTCACTGAAGCTTTCTTT. Protein sequence: CASSQSGVTEAFF. Drawing the rest from reference TRBV11-2 and TRBJ1-1, the complete variable domain is EAGVAQSPRYKIIEKRQSVAFWCNPISGHATLYWYQQILGQGPKLLIQFQNNGVVDDSQLPKDRFSAERLKGVDSTLKIQPAKLEDSAVYLCASSQSGVTEAFFGQGTRLTVV.

The V gene is TRBV7-2, the J gene TRBJ1-3; no clear D. V was pared by 0 bases and J by 0 bases, with 3 bases between. Germline-derived CDR1 and CDR2 are SGHTA and FQGNSA. The CDR3 is 14 residues long. The CDR3 protein is CASSLAISGNTIYF. Written as DNA, the CDR3 is TGTGCCAGCAGCTTAGCCATCTCTGGAAACACCATATATTTT.

J is TRBJ2-3 and V is TRBV15; D not certain. Trimming shortened V by 1 base and J by 0 bases, and 8 bases separated the two germline ends. The CDR3 consists of 15 residues. CDR1 is LNHNV, CDR2 YYDKDF, per germline (reference sequence). As DNA, the CDR3 is TGTGCCACCAGCAGAGGTGATACTAGCACAGATACGCAGTATTTT. Protein product: CATSRGDTSTDTQYF.

The chain couples TRBV5-1 to TRBJ2-1, with 9 bases lining up with TRBD1. J gave up 5 bases and V 0 bases, and 9 bases lay outside the gene matches. Per germline, CDR1 SGHRS and CDR2 YFSETQ. The CDR3 covers 17 residues. The DNA of the CDR3 is TGCGCCAGCAGCTTGGGGTCCGGGACAGGGTTTCACAATGAGCAGTTCTTC. Protein product: CASSLGSGTGFHNEQFF.

This chain joins TRBV5-6 and TRBJ1-4; TRBD1 matches 7 bases. This CDR3 has 15 amino acids. Germline CDR1 and CDR2: SGHDT and YYEEEE. V shed 5 bases, J shed 7 bases, and the junction held 11 bases outside the gene matches. This chain's CDR3 is CASRPTGSPGEKLFF. In DNA, the CDR3 is TGTGCCAGCAGACCGACAGGGTCTCCGGGTGAAAAACTGTTTTTT.

This chain connects TRBV19 to TRBJ2-1, with D perhaps matching TRBD1 (6 bases). With 3 bases removed from V and 10 bases from J, the gap between germline ends came to 19 bases. This CDR3 has 15 residues. Germline-derived CDR1 and CDR2 are LNHDA and SQIVND (reference sequence). The CDR3 region has the DNA TGTGCCAGTAGTATCGGGGACATTTATGGCAGCGAGCAGTTCTTC. As protein: CASSIGDIYGSEQFF.